This is a list of T cell receptor beta chains from one sample in a study of shared clonotypes between healthy human individuals. Data came from immunoSEQ multiplex PCR; TCRdb stores just in-frame clones and leaves some out. Among 550,000 to 600,000 clones, around three quarters were seen once, and the ten largest hold 12%. Sequencing was performed on PBMCs. The receptors were sampled from a woman aged 40-49 years in good health. Some clones in this sample may be carry-over from other donors' samples. Each CDR3 is given with its conserved first and last residue. Each record gives: V gene, clone size, J gene, D gene, CDR3 protein, CDR3 DNA. D genes are given only for firm matches. The listing skips clone size in some rows; elsewhere it reads once, few, many or a size class.

TRBV7-9,.,TRBJ2-3,TRBD1,CASSSSRDREQYF,TGTGCCAGCAGCTCGAGCCGGGACAGGGAACAGTATTTT
TRBV5-6,few,TRBJ2-1,.,CASSWGAGWNEQFF,TGTGCCAGCAGCTGGGGAGCAGGGTGGAATGAGCAGTTCTTC
TRBV30,.,TRBJ1-5,.,CAWGAGIPGGQPQHF,TGTGCCTGGGGGGCGGGCATCCCCGGGGGTCAGCCCCAGCATTTT
TRBV19,.,TRBJ2-7,TRBD1,CASSKDWTGSYEQYF,TGTGCCAGTAGTAAAGATTGGACAGGGTCATACGAGCAGTACTTC
TRBV2,.,TRBJ2-5,TRBD1,CASSQTGVFGETQYF,TGTGCCAGCAGCCAAACAGGGGTATTTGGAGAGACCCAGTACTTC
TRBV6-6,few,TRBJ2-5,.,CASSYGETQYF,TGTGCCAGCAGTTACGGGGAGACCCAGTACTTC
TRBV5-4,.,TRBJ1-3,.,CASSLISYSGNTIYF,TGTGCCAGCAGCTTGATTTCGTACTCTGGAAACACCATATATTTT
TRBV6-5,.,TRBJ2-1,.,CASSYSASATHNEQFF,TGTGCCAGCAGTTACTCTGCTAGCGCGACACACAATGAGCAGTTCTTC
TRBV5-4,few,TRBJ1-1,.,CASRTGTLNTEAFF,TGTGCCAGCCGAACCGGGACATTGAACACTGAAGCTTTCTTT
TRBV4-3,few,TRBJ1-5,.,CASSQDQANQPQHF,TGCGCCAGCAGCCAAGATCAGGCGAATCAGCCCCAGCATTTT
TRBV7-7,once,TRBJ1-1,.,CASSHTGKENTEAFF,TGTGCCAGCAGCCATACAGGGAAGGAGAACACTGAAGCTTTCTTT
TRBV28,.,TRBJ2-3,.,CASRARFLTDTQYF,TGTGCCAGCAGGGCTAGATTCCTCACAGATACGCAGTATTTT
TRBV28,.,TRBJ2-1,.,CASSLWGGKTREQFF,TGTGCCAGCAGTTTATGGGGCGGGAAGACGAGAGAGCAGTTCTTC
TRBV6-6,.,TRBJ1-3,.,CASSYSRDGGNTIYF,TGTGCCAGCAGTTATTCCCGGGACGGTGGAAACACCATATATTTT
TRBV2,.,TRBJ1-1,.,CASSELLITEAFF,TGTGCCAGCAGTGAATTATTAATCACTGAAGCTTTCTTT
TRBV7-2,.,TRBJ2-2,TRBD2,CASSFWTSATGELFF,TGTGCCAGCAGCTTTTGGACTAGCGCCACCGGGGAGCTGTTTTTT
TRBV30,.,TRBJ1-4,.,CAWSSPVGVANEKLFF,TGTGCCTGGAGTTCCCCGGTGGGGGTAGCTAATGAAAAACTGTTTTTT
TRBV29-1,few,TRBJ1-2,.,CSGGTNYGYTF,TGCAGCGGGGGAACGAACTATGGCTACACCTTC
TRBV25-1,.,TRBJ2-3,.,CASSEGRESTDTQYF,TGTGCCAGCAGTGAAGGCAGGGAATCCACAGATACGCAGTATTTT
TRBV28,.,TRBJ2-1,TRBD2,CASSFRFRSAGAGGNEQFF,TGTGCCAGCAGTTTTCGTTTCCGATCGGCGGGAGCGGGTGGAAACGAGCAGTTCTTC
TRBV7-6,.,TRBJ2-7,.,CASSPRTGPYEQYF,TGTGCCAGCAGTCCCCGAACGGGGCCCTACGAGCAGTACTTC
TRBV30,.,TRBJ2-3,.,CAWRGSGTQYF,TGTGCCTGGAGAGGGTCTGGTACGCAGTATTTT
TRBV29-1,.,TRBJ2-1,TRBD1,CSGRQGARNEQFF,TGCAGCGGTAGACAGGGGGCGAGAAATGAGCAGTTCTTC
TRBV28,.,TRBJ1-1,.,CASTPEAEAFF,TGTGCCAGCACCCCAGAGGCTGAAGCTTTCTTT
TRBV5-5,.,TRBJ2-1,TRBD2,CASSNQGLASLNEQFF,TGTGCCAGCAGCAACCAAGGACTAGCGTCCCTCAATGAGCAGTTCTTC
TRBV27,.,TRBJ2-5,.,CASAPSGETQYF,TGTGCCAGCGCACCCTCCGGGGAGACCCAGTACTTC
TRBV10-3,.,TRBJ2-2,TRBD1,CAISESPGQQTGELSF,TGTGCCATCAGTGAGTCACCGGGACAGCAGACCGGGGAGCTGTCTTTT
TRBV18,.,TRBJ2-7,TRBD2,CASSPTSGIYEQYF,TGTGCCAGCTCACCAACTAGCGGGATATACGAGCAGTACTTC
TRBV12-5,.,TRBJ2-3,.,CASGYSVVLPYGTDTQYF,TGTGCTAGTGGTTACTCTGTGGTGTTACCCTATGGCACAGATACGCAGTATTTT
TRBV10-2,once,TRBJ2-3,.,CASSESLASTDTQYF,TGCGCCAGCAGTGAATCGCTGGCTAGCACAGATACGCAGTATTTT
TRBV11-3,few,TRBJ2-3,TRBD2,CASSQAGGPTDTQYF,TGTGCCAGCAGCCAAGCGGGAGGGCCGACAGATACGCAGTATTTT
TRBV7-9,many,TRBJ1-4,.,CASSLTSTNEKLFF,TGTGCCAGCAGCTTGACCTCAACTAATGAAAAACTGTTTTTT
TRBV18,.,TRBJ2-3,TRBD1,CASSLGTGEDTQYF,TGTGCCAGCTCACTAGGGACAGGGGAAGATACGCAGTATTTT
TRBV4-3,.,TRBJ2-2,TRBD2,CASSQAAGVNSGELFF,TGCGCCAGCAGCCAAGCAGCGGGAGTAAATTCCGGGGAGCTGTTTTTT
TRBV5-1,.,TRBJ2-1,.,CASSLVIGSLSYNEQFF,TGCGCCAGCAGCTTGGTCATCGGGAGTCTCTCCTACAATGAGCAGTTCTTC
TRBV6-6,.,TRBJ1-1,TRBD1,CASSYQGARPEAFF,TGTGCCAGCAGTTACCAGGGGGCGAGACCTGAAGCTTTCTTT
TRBV30,.,TRBJ2-2,.,CAFPRGASTGELFF,TGTGCCTTCCCGAGGGGCGCATCCACCGGGGAGCTGTTTTTT
TRBV15,.,TRBJ2-7,.,CATSRDPIYEQYF,TGTGCCACCAGCAGAGACCCAATCTACGAGCAGTACTTC
TRBV11-2,.,TRBJ1-2,.,CASSLVGGHYGYTF,TGTGCCAGCAGCTTAGTCGGGGGGCACTATGGCTACACCTTC
TRBV7-3,.,TRBJ2-3,.,CASSLGSRTDTQYF,TGTGCCAGCAGCTTGGGATCGCGCACAGATACGCAGTATTTT
TRBV15,once,TRBJ1-5,.,CATSRDPRDSNQPQHF,TGTGCCACCAGCAGAGACCCCCGGGACAGCAATCAGCCCCAGCATTTT
TRBV29-1,.,TRBJ1-1,.,CSVASWASNTEAFF,TGCAGCGTTGCCTCCTGGGCGTCTAACACTGAAGCTTTCTTT
TRBV27,.,TRBJ1-3,.,CASSLSRGTGNTIYF,TGTGCCAGCAGTTTATCGAGGGGGACTGGAAACACCATATATTTT
TRBV10-3,.,TRBJ1-5,.,CAIRAENQPQHF,TGTGCCATCAGGGCGGAAAATCAGCCCCAGCATTTT
TRBV16,few,TRBJ2-7,TRBD1,CASGTGGYEQYF,TGTGCCAGCGGGACAGGGGGCTACGAGCAGTACTTC
TRBV5-6,.,TRBJ1-1,.,CASSFAGEAFF,TGTGCCAGCAGCTTTGCGGGTGAAGCTTTCTTT
TRBV29-1,.,TRBJ2-1,TRBD2,CSVEGVAGGRSYNEQFF,TGCAGCGTTGAAGGGGTAGCGGGAGGGAGGTCCTACAATGAGCAGTTCTTC
TRBV11-2,.,TRBJ2-2,.,CASSVRSGNTGELFF,TGTGCCAGCAGCGTCCGAAGCGGGAACACCGGGGAGCTGTTTTTT
TRBV15,once,TRBJ2-3,.,CATSRDPGPSTDTQYF,TGTGCCACCAGCAGAGATCCAGGGCCGAGCACAGATACGCAGTATTTT
TRBV2,.,TRBJ1-2,.,CASRLDRSYGYTF,TGTGCCAGCAGGCTAGACAGGAGCTATGGCTACACCTTC
TRBV5-8,.,TRBJ1-4,TRBD1,CASSPGTGVEKLFF,TGTGCCAGCAGCCCCGGGACAGGGGTGGAAAAACTGTTTTTT
TRBV5-6,.,TRBJ2-7,.,CASSSAFNGIISYEQYF,TGTGCCAGCAGCTCTGCCTTTAACGGGATTATCTCCTACGAGCAGTACTTC
TRBV4-3,few,TRBJ2-1,.,CASSQDGGYEQFF,TGCGCCAGCAGCCAAGATGGGGGGTATGAGCAGTTCTTC
TRBV29-1,.,TRBJ2-3,.,CSVEDWLIGGTLYF,TGCAGCGTTGAAGATTGGTTGATAGGAGGGACGCTGTATTTT
TRBV6-4,.,TRBJ1-4,.,CASSDPGHQRVSSPTNEKLFF,TGTGCCAGCAGTGACCCTGGCCACCAAAGGGTTTCTTCCCCAACTAATGAAAAACTGTTTTTT
TRBV2,.,TRBJ2-7,.,CASSDQGSSYEQYF,TGTGCCAGCAGTGATCAGGGTAGCTCCTACGAGCAGTACTTC
TRBV5-1,.,TRBJ2-7,.,CASSYAPRSYEQYF,TGCGCCAGCAGCTACGCCCCACGGTCCTACGAGCAGTACTTC